Below are 19 T cell receptor beta chains sequenced from a single sample in a study of cytomegalovirus exposure and HLA in healthy donors (dated by TCRdb to 2015 to 2018). Receptor libraries were prepared by the immunoSEQ multiplex PCR assay. For the multiplex PCR, a mixture combining 60 forward primers for TCR Vbeta segments and 13 reverse primers for TCR Jbeta segments was used. Sourced from immuneACCESS, this table was stored by TCRdb with only in-frame sequences that have V and J called. A share of the clones is absent; for the studies checked, an unresolved V gene accounts for under half, and the remainder has no known explanation. The sample table shows more than 75,000 clones, and just under 85% are seen once. 5.5% to 6.5% of the sample belongs to the ten largest clones. Material for sequencing was PBMCs. The origin of the receptors is a woman between 18 and 30 years old in good health and CMV-seropositive.

The CDR3 is CASSKDSSPHEQYF. The CDR3 DNA follows: TGTGCCAGTAGTAAGGACAGTTCCCCCCACGAGCAGTACTTC. The rearrangement links TRBV19 to TRBJ2-7, with D possibly matching TRBD1 (6 bases). The V gene's germline CDR1 is LNHDA and CDR2 SQIVND (reference sequence). The V gene lost 4 bases and the J gene lost 5 bases, with 15 bases spanning the gap. CDR3 length: 14 residues.

This chain uses TRBV10-1 with TRBJ2-5; perhaps TRBD2 as D (6 bases). The CDR3 spans 14 residues. V was trimmed by 2 bases and J by 1 base, leaving 8 bases between them. The germline CDR1 and CDR2 sequences are WNHNN and SYGVQD (reference sequence). This CDR3 reads CASSEMGGQETQYF. DNA of the CDR3: TGCGCCAGCAGTGAGATGGGGGGCCAAGAGACCCAGTACTTC.

The gene calls are TRBV6-1 and TRBJ2-7; 8 positions match TRBD2. The CDR3 spans 15 residues. Germline CDR1 and CDR2: MNHNS and SASEGT. V was pared by 8 bases and J by 5 bases, with 14 bases of the junction left unmatched. The CDR3 is CASARAGLVSNEQYF. In nucleotides, the CDR3 is TGTGCCAGCGCCAGAGCGGGACTAGTGTCGAACGAGCAGTACTTC.

V gene TRBV25-1 combines with J gene TRBJ2-5; 8 bases are a match to TRBD1. V shed 7 bases and J 0 bases; nucleotides not matched to a gene: 16. The V gene's germline CDR1 is MGHDK and CDR2 SYGVNS. The CDR3 spans 18 residues. The CDR3 region has the DNA TGTGCCAGCACCGGACAGGGCGGGAATTATGCGTACCAAGAGACCCAGTACTTC. Residues: CASTGQGGNYAYQETQYF.

In this sample, this clone turned up once. This chain uses TRBV5-1 with TRBJ2-2, with D possibly matching TRBD2 (5 bases). The germline V gene has CDR1 SGHRS and CDR2 YFSETQ. V was cut by 4 bases and J by 1 base, with 11 bases left in between. The CDR3 loop spans 15 amino acids. The CDR3 region has the DNA TGCGCCAGCAGCCGGGGAGAGGGGAACACCGGGGAGCTGTTTTTT. Its protein is CASSRGEGNTGELFF.

The chain couples TRBV5-5 to TRBJ2-5; D gene uncertain. Germline V gene data show CDR1 as SGHKS and CDR2 as YYEKEE (reference sequence). V was shortened by 2 bases and J by 4 bases, with 3 bases between the two germline ends. This CDR3 is built from 11 residues. CDR3 sequence: CASSFGETQYF. In nucleotides, the CDR3 is TGTGCCAGCAGCTTCGGAGAGACCCAGTACTTC.

The chain has TRBV30 and TRBJ2-5, with D possibly TRBD1 on 5 matching bases. Matching the DNA end better, TRBJ2-7 makes the J call doubtful. Germline V CDR1 and CDR2: GTSNPN, SVGIG (reference sequence). The CDR3 length is 13 residues. The DNA of the CDR3 is TGTGCCTGGGGGTTTGGGGCAACCTACGAGCAGTACTTC. It is translated as CAWGFGATYEQYF.

The rearrangement uses TRBV29-1 and TRBJ2-7, with D possibly being TRBD2 (6 bases). Between the trimmed V and J ends, which lost 1 base and 5 bases, there was a span of 9 bases. CDR3 size: 12 residues. Germline CDR1 is SQVTM and CDR2 is ANQGSEA. CDR3 region: CSVEAGGNEQYF. The CDR3 region has the DNA TGCAGCGTTGAAGCCGGCGGGAACGAGCAGTACTTC.

The chain links TRBV30 to TRBJ2-1, with D maybe TRBD2 (5 bases). CDR1 GTSNPN and CDR2 SVGIG come from the germline V gene (reference sequence). Trimming removed 1 base at V and 5 bases at J, with 9 bases between. The CDR3 totals 13 residues. In DNA, the CDR3 is TGTGCCTGGAGTGGGCTAGCCGACAATGAGCAGTTCTTC. Protein: CAWSGLADNEQFF.

This chain joins TRBV7-3 and TRBJ2-5, with D perhaps TRBD1 (5 bases). Germline CDR1 and CDR2: SGHTA and FQGTGA. The CDR3 is 13 amino acids. Trimming took 5 bases from V and 5 from J, leaving 12 bases between them. CDR3 residues: CASSTGPGETQYF. DNA for the CDR3: TGTGCCAGCAGCACTGGACCAGGGGAGACCCAGTACTTC.

There are a few counts of this clone. The chain links TRBV4-1 to TRBJ1-1, with unresolved D. In germline, CDR1 is MGHRA, CDR2 YSYEKL. Trimming pared 0 bases from V and 0 bases from J, leaving 8 bases between. This CDR3 spans 15 amino acids. The CDR3 spells CASSQDPRMNTEAFF. The CDR3, as DNA: TGCGCCAGCAGCCAAGATCCCAGAATGAACACTGAAGCTTTCTTT.

The rearrangement joins TRBV6-1 to TRBJ2-7; TRBD2 might be the D (5 bases). The germline V and J ends were trimmed by 4 bases and 2 bases, with 12 bases remaining between them. The CDR3 is 14 residues long. Germline values: CDR1 MNHNS, CDR2 SASEGT. DNA of the CDR3: TGTGCCAGCAGTGCCGGGATACTCCCCTACGAGCAGTACTTC. Residues: CASSAGILPYEQYF.

The rearrangement joins TRBV5-4 to TRBJ2-3; the D gene is possibly TRBD2 (7 bases). The CDR3 totals 18 residues. Deletions cut 1 base from V and 1 base from J, with 19 bases between. Looked up from germline, CDR1 is SGHNT and CDR2 is YYREEE (reference sequence). The CDR3 sequence: CASSLKLVLGGGTDTQYF. For the CDR3, the DNA is TGTGCCAGCAGCTTGAAATTGGTCTTAGGGGGGGGCACAGATACGCAGTATTTT. The variable domain in full, with the rest retrieved from reference TRBV5-4 and TRBJ2-3, is ETGVTQSPTHLIKTRGQQVTLRCSSQSGHNTVSWYQQALGQGPQFIFQYYREEENGRGNFPPRFSGLQFPNYSSELNVNALELDDSALYLCASSLKLVLGGGTDTQYFGPGTRLTVL.

The gene calls are TRBV7-6 and TRBJ2-2, with D possibly TRBD1 on 5 matching bases. The CDR3 sequence is 16 residues long. Germline V lookup: CDR1 SGHVS, CDR2 FNYEAQ. Trimming pared 0 bases from V and 0 bases from J, leaving 8 bases between. CDR3 sequence (DNA): TGTGCCAGCAGCTTAGCCATAGGGGCGAACACCGGGGAGCTGTTTTTT. It specifies CASSLAIGANTGELFF.

This clone has just one count. The junction shows a germline mismatch at one end, possibly a read error. CDR3 DNA: TGTGCCAGCAGTGACTCGGGACTAGTGATTGATGAGCAGTTCTTC. It yields the protein CASSDSGLVIDEQFF. The genes are TRBV6-6 and TRBJ2-1; 8 bases align to TRBD2. The CDR3 spans 15 residues. Germline CDR1 MNHNY, CDR2 SVGAGI (reference sequence).

This clone was found once. The chain couples TRBV27 to TRBJ1-2; 10 bases are shared with TRBD1. V lost 5 bases, J lost 7 bases, and 4 bases stayed unmatched. The CDR3 loop spans 13 amino acids. CDR1 MNHEY and CDR2 SMNVEV come from the germline V gene (reference sequence). The CDR3 protein is CASSRGTGAGYTF. The CDR3 nucleotides read TGTGCCAGCAGTAGGGGGACAGGGGCTGGCTACACCTTC.

This rearrangement joins TRBV6-5 to TRBJ2-7, with TRBD2 matching 7 bases. The J segment lost 4 bases and the V segment lost 5 bases, leaving 2 bases of the junction unmatched. Looked up from germline, CDR1 is MNHEY and CDR2 is SVGAGI. This CDR3 region has 12 residues. The CDR3 nucleotides read TGTGCCAGCAGTCCCGGGGGGTACGAGCAGTACTTC. The encoded protein is CASSPGGYEQYF.

In DNA form, the CDR3 reads TGTGCCAGCAGCCAAGATAAGGCCACTAGCGGGCAAAGCTCCTACAATGAGCAGTTCTTC. Its translation: CASSQDKATSGQSSYNEQFF. V gene TRBV4-2 combines with J gene TRBJ2-1, with 9 bases lining up with TRBD2. After removal of 0 bases from V and 0 bases from J, the junction contained 12 bases not matched to a gene. Germline V lookup: CDR1 LGHNA, CDR2 YNFKEQ. CDR3 size: 20 residues.

The chain has TRBV15 and TRBJ2-5; D is undetermined. Germline CDR1 LNHNV, CDR2 YYDKDF (reference sequence). Deletions cut 3 bases from V and 4 bases from J, with 12 bases between. This CDR3 is 14 amino acids long. The CDR3 region has the DNA TGTGCCACCAGCAGCTTTAGGAGTGGAGAGACCCAGTACTTC. Translation gives CATSSFRSGETQYF.